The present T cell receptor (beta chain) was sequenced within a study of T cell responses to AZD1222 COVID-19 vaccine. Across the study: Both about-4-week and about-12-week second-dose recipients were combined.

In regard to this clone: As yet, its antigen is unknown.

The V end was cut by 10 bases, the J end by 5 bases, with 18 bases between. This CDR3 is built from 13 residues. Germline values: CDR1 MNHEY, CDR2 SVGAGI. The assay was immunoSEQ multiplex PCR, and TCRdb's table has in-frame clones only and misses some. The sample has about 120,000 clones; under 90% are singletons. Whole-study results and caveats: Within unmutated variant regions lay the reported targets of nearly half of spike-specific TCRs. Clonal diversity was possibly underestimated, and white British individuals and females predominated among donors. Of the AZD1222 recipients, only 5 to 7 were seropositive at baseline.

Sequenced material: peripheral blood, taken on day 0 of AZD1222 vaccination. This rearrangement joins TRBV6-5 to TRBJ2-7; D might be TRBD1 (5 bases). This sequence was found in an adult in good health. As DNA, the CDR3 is TGTGCCACCGAGCCGAACCAGGGTAACGAGCAGTACTTC. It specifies CATEPNQGNEQYF.